Listed below are T cell receptor beta chains from one sample, sequenced in a study of blood T cell repertoires in COVID-19. Method: immunoSEQ multiplex PCR; TCRdb's copy keeps in-frame clones and lacks some. The sample has some 250,000 clones, more than 75% seen once. The sequenced sample was peripheral blood. These receptors came from a woman between 25 and 40 years old who had recovered from COVID-19. Each CDR3 is given with its conserved first and last residue. Fields, in order: J gene, V gene, clone size, D gene, CDR3 DNA, CDR3 protein. A D gene is named only where the DNA matches it firmly. Size is omitted from some rows. Given values are once, few, many or a class for expanded clones.

J gene: TRBJ1-3
V gene: TRBV6-5
clone size: -
D gene: -
CDR3 DNA: TGTGCCATTTCGACTAGTACTGGAAACACCATATATTTT
CDR3 protein: CAISTSTGNTIYF

J gene: TRBJ1-2
V gene: TRBV2
clone size: few
D gene: TRBD1
CDR3 DNA: TGTGCCAGCAGTGTGAAGGGGGCGATGGGATCTATCGGTGGCTACACCTTC
CDR3 protein: CASSVKGAMGSIGGYTF

J gene: TRBJ2-3
V gene: TRBV3-1/TRBV3-2
clone size: -
D gene: TRBD2
CDR3 DNA: TGTGCCAGCAGCCTTTCAGCGGGGGGCCCAGATACGCAGTATTTT
CDR3 protein: CASSLSAGGPDTQYF

J gene: TRBJ2-7
V gene: TRBV7-6
clone size: -
D gene: TRBD2
CDR3 DNA: TGTGCCAGCAGCCCGAGAGCGGGGACCCTCTACGAGCAGTACTTC
CDR3 protein: CASSPRAGTLYEQYF

J gene: TRBJ1-1
V gene: TRBV5-1
clone size: -
D gene: -
CDR3 DNA: TGCGCCAGCAGCTTGTACGGGGAAGAAACTGAAGCTTTCTTT
CDR3 protein: CASSLYGEETEAFF

J gene: TRBJ1-1
V gene: TRBV10-3
clone size: -
D gene: -
CDR3 DNA: TGTGCCATCAGTGCGGCGGGGAACACTGAAGCTTTCTTT
CDR3 protein: CAISAAGNTEAFF

J gene: TRBJ1-6
V gene: TRBV4-2
clone size: -
D gene: -
CDR3 DNA: TGTGCCAGCAGCCAAGATTCGCAGGGAAACTTGTCACCCCTCCACTTT
CDR3 protein: CASSQDSQGNLSPLHF

J gene: TRBJ1-3
V gene: TRBV7-9
clone size: -
D gene: -
CDR3 DNA: TGTGCCACATACCGGGACACAGTCTCTGGAAACACCATATATTTT
CDR3 protein: CATYRDTVSGNTIYF

J gene: TRBJ2-7
V gene: TRBV12-5
clone size: -
D gene: -
CDR3 DNA: TGTGCTAGTGGTTTGGAATCCAGGGTGAACGAGCAGTACTTC
CDR3 protein: CASGLESRVNEQYF

J gene: TRBJ2-5
V gene: TRBV2
clone size: -
D gene: -
CDR3 DNA: TGTGCCAGCTCCAAATTTGAGGTGGGGAGTGGAGAGACCCAGTACTTC
CDR3 protein: CASSKFEVGSGETQYF

J gene: TRBJ2-5
V gene: TRBV30
clone size: -
D gene: TRBD1
CDR3 DNA: TGTGCCTGGACAGGGGGCCGAGAGACCCAGTACTTC
CDR3 protein: CAWTGGRETQYF

J gene: TRBJ1-3
V gene: TRBV2
clone size: -
D gene: -
CDR3 DNA: TGTGCCAGCAGCGATAAGTTGGTCCTCGGCGGTTTT
CDR3 protein: CASSDKLVLGGF

J gene: TRBJ2-7
V gene: TRBV27
clone size: -
D gene: TRBD1
CDR3 DNA: TGTGCCAGCAGTCTAGATCCCGGGGACAGGGGGTCCTACGAGCAGTACTTC
CDR3 protein: CASSLDPGDRGSYEQYF

J gene: TRBJ2-7
V gene: TRBV6-6
clone size: -
D gene: TRBD1
CDR3 DNA: TGTGCCAGCAGTCCTCCGGACAGGGGGCAATACTTCAGGGACGAGCAGTACTTC
CDR3 protein: CASSPPDRGQYFRDEQYF

J gene: TRBJ1-3
V gene: TRBV2
clone size: -
D gene: -
CDR3 DNA: TGTGCCAGCAGTGAAGTTGGTAGGGGCCCTGGAAACACCATATATTTT
CDR3 protein: CASSEVGRGPGNTIYF

J gene: TRBJ1-1
V gene: TRBV9
clone size: few
D gene: -
CDR3 DNA: TGTGCCAGCAGCGCGGACAGTTTGAACACTGAAGCTTTCTTT
CDR3 protein: CASSADSLNTEAFF

J gene: TRBJ2-4
V gene: TRBV12-3/TRBV12-4
clone size: -
D gene: TRBD1
CDR3 DNA: TGTGCCAGCAGTTCCGGACAGGGGAACATTCAGTACTTC
CDR3 protein: CASSSGQGNIQYF